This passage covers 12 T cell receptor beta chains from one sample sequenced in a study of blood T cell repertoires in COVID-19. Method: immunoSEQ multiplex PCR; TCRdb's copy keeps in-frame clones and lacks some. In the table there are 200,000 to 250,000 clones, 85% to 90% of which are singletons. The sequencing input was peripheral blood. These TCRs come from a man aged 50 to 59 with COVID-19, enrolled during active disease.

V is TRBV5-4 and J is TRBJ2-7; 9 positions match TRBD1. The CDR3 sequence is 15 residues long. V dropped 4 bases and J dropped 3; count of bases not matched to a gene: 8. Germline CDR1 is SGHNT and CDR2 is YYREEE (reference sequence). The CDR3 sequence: CASSPGTGINYEQYF. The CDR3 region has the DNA TGTGCCAGCAGCCCCGGGACAGGGATCAACTACGAGCAGTACTTC.

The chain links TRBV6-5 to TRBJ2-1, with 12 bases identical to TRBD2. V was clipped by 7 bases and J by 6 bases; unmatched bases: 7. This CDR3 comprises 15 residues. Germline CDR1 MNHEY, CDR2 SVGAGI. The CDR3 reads CASTTSGRPINEQFF. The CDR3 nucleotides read TGTGCCAGCACAACTAGCGGGAGGCCCATCAATGAGCAGTTCTTC.

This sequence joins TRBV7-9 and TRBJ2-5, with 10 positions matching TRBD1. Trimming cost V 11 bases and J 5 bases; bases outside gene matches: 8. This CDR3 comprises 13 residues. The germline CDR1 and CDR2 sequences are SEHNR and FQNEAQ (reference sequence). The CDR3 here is CAGRGQGSETQYF. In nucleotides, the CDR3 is TGTGCCGGAAGGGGACAGGGGTCGGAGACCCAGTACTTC.

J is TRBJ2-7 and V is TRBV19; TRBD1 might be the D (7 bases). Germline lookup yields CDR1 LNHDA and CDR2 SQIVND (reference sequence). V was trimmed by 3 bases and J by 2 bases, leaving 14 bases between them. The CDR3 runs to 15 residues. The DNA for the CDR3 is TGTGCCAGTAGTATCTCGTCAGGGGGGACCTACGAGCAGTACTTC. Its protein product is CASSISSGGTYEQYF. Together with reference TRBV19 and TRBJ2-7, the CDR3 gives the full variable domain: DGGITQSPKYLFRKEGQNVTLSCEQNLNHDAMYWYRQDPGQGLRLIYYSQIVNDFQKGDIAEGYSVSREKKESFPLTVTSAQKNPTAFYLCASSISSGGTYEQYFGPGTRLTVT.

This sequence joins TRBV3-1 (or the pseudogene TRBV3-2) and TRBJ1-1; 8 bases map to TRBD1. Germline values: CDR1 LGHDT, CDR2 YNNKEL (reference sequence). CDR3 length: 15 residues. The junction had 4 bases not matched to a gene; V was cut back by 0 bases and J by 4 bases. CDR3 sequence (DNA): TGTGCCAGCAGCCAAGAGGGACAGGTGGGCACTGAAGCTTTCTTT. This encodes CASSQEGQVGTEAFF.

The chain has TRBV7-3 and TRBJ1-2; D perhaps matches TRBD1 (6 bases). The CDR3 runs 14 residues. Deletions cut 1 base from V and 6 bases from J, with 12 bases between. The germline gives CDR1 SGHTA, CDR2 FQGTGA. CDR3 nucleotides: TGTGCCAGCAGCTTAAGCTCAGGGGCCAATGGCTACACCTTC. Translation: CASSLSSGANGYTF.

The DNA for the CDR3 is TGTGCCAGCAGCTTCCTTCAGGGACAGGGGCACAATGAGCAGTTCTTC. It specifies CASSFLQGQGHNEQFF. The chain carries TRBV5-4 and TRBJ2-1; 10 bases agree with TRBD1. The V and J ends lost 2 bases and 5 bases, in that order; junction bases with no gene match: 7. Germline-derived CDR1 and CDR2 are SGHNT and YYREEE (reference sequence). This CDR3 has 16 residues. The full variable domain, with the rest looked up from reference TRBV5-4 and TRBJ2-1, is ETGVTQSPTHLIKTRGQQVTLRCSSQSGHNTVSWYQQALGQGPQFIFQYYREEENGRGNFPPRFSGLQFPNYSSELNVNALELDDSALYLCASSFLQGQGHNEQFFGPGTRLTVL.

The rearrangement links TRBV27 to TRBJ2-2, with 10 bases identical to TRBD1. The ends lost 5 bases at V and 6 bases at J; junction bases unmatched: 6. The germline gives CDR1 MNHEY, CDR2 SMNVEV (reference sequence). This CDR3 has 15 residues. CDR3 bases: TGTGCCAGCAGTACCGGGACAGGGGCTTCCGGGGAGCTGTTTTTT. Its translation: CASSTGTGASGELFF.

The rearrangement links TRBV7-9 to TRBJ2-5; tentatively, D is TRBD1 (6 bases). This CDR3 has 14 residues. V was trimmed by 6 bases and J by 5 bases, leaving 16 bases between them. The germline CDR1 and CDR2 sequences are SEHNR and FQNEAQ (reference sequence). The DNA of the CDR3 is TGTGCCAGCAGACGGGACACGGGGTCTGAGACCCAGTACTTC. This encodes CASRRDTGSETQYF.

The CDR3 sequence: CASSADRSSTDTQYF. The CDR3 region has the DNA TGTGCCAGCAGCGCAGACAGATCTAGCACAGATACGCAGTATTTT. The genes are TRBV2 and TRBJ2-3, with D maybe TRBD1 (5 bases). From germline, CDR1 is SNHLY and CDR2 FYNNEI. The ends were cut back, 6 bases at V and 0 bases at J, with 13 bases in the middle. This CDR3 has 15 amino acids.

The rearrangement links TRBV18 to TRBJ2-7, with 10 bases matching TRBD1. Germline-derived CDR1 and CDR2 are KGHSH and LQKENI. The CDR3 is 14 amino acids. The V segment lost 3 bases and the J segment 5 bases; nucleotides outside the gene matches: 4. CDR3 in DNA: TGTGCCAGCTCACCGGGACAGGGGTTCCACGAGCAGTACTTC. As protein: CASSPGQGFHEQYF.

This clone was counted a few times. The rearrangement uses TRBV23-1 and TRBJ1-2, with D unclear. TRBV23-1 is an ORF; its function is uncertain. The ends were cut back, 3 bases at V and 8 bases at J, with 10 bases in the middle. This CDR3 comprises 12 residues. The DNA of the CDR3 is TGCGCCAGCAGTCAGCGGGGTGAGGGCTACACCTTC. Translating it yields CASSQRGEGYTF.